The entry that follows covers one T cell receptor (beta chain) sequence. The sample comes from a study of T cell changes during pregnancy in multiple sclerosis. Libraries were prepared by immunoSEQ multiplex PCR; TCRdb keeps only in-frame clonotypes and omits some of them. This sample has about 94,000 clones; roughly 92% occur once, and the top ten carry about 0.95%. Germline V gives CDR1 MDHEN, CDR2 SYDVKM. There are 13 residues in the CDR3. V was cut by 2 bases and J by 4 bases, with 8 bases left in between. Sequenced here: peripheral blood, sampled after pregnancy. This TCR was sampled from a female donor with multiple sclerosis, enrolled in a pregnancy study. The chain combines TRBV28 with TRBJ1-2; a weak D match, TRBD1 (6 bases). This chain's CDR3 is CASSLAGAYGYTF. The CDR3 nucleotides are TGTGCCAGCAGTTTAGCGGGGGCCTATGGCTACACCTTC.